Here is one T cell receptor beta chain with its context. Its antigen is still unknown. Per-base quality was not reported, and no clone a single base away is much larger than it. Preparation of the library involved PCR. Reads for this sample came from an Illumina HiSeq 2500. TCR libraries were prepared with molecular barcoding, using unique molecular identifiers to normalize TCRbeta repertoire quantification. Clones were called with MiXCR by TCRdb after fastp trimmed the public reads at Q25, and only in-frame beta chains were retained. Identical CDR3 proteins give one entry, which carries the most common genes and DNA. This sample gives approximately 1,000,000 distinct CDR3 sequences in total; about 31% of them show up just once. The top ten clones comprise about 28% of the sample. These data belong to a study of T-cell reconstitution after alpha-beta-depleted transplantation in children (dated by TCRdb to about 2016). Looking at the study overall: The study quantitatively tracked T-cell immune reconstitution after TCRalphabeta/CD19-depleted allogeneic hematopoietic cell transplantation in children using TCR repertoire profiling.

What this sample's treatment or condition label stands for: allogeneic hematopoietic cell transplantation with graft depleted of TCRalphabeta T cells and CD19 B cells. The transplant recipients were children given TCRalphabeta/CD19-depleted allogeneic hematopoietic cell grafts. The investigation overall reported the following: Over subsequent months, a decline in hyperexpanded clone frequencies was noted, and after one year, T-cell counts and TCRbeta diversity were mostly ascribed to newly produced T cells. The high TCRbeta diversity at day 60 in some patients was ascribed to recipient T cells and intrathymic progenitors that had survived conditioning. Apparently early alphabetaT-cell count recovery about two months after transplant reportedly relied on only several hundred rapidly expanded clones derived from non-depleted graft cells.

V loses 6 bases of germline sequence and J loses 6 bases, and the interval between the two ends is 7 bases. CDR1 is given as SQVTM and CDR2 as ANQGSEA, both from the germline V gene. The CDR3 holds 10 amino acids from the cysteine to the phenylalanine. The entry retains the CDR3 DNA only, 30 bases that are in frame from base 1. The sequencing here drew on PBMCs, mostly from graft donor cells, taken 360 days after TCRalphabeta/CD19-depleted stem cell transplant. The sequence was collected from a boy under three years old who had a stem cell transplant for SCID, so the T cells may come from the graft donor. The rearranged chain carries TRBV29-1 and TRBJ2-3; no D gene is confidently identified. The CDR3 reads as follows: CSVLSDTQYF. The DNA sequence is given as TGCAGCGTCCTCAGCGATACGCAGTATTTT.